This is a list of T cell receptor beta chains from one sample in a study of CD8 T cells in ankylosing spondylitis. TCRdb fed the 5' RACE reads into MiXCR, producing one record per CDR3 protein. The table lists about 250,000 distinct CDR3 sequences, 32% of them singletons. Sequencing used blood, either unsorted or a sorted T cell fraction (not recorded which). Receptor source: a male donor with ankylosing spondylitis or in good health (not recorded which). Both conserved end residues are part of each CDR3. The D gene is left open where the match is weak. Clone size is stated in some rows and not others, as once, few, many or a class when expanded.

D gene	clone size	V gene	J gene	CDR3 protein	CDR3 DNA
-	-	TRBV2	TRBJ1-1	CASGGPERNTEAFF	TGTGCCAGCGGGGGACCCGAAAGGAACACTGAAGCTTTCTTT
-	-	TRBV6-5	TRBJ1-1	CASSYLSGRGDTEAFF	TGTGCCAGCAGTTACCTTTCGGGGAGGGGCGACACTGAAGCTTTCTTT
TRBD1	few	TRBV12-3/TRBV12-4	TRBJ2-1	CASTATGTGNNEQFF	TGTGCCAGCACTGCGACCGGGACAGGGAACAATGAGCAGTTCTTC
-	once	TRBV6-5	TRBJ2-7	CASSWDNRGDSYEQYF	TGTGCCAGCAGTTGGGACAACCGAGGGGACTCCTACGAGCAGTACTTC
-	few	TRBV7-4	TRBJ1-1	CASSLGKDTEAFF	TGTGCCAGCAGCTTAGGCAAGGACACTGAAGCTTTCTTT
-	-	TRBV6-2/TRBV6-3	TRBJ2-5	CASSYLINFLAVQETQYF	TGTGCCAGCAGTTACCTAATCAACTTCCTAGCTGTACAAGAGACCCAGTACTTC
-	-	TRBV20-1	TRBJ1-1	CSAMAPSDTEAFF	TGCAGTGCTATGGCTCCATCGGACACTGAAGCTTTCTTT
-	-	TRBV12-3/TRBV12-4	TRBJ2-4	CASSYRDGKNIQYF	TGTGCCAGCAGTTACCGGGACGGTAAAAACATTCAGTACTTC
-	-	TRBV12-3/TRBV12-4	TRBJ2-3	CASRPSGVADTQYF	TGTGCCAGCAGGCCCTCCGGGGTTGCAGATACGCAGTATTTT
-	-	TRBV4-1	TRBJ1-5	CASSLFLGGGVPQHF	TGCGCCAGCAGCCTTTTCCTAGGAGGCGGGGTGCCCCAGCATTTT
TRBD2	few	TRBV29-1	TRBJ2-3	CSVVLAGRTDTQYF	TGCAGCGTTGTGCTAGCGGGACGCACAGATACGCAGTATTTT
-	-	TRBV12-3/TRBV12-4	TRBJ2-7	CASSSRLGEQYF	TGTGCCAGCAGTTCCCGTTTAGGCGAGCAGTACTTC
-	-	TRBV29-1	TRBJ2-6	CSVVGVSGAHVLTF	TGCAGCGTTGTGGGGGTCTCTGGGGCCCACGTCCTGACTTTC
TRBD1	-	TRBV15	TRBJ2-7	CATSRSGTAYEQYF	TGTGCCACCAGCAGGTCCGGGACAGCCTACGAGCAGTACTTC
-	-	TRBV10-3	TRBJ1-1	CAISREGDTEAFF	TGTGCCATCAGCAGGGAGGGGGACACTGAAGCTTTCTTT
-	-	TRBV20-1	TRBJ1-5	CSARDGRGRQPQHF	TGCAGTGCTAGAGATGGGAGGGGAAGGCAGCCCCAGCATTTT
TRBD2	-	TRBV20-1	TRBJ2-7	CSATPLDSGVTYEQYF	TGCAGTGCTACTCCGTTGGATAGCGGGGTGACCTACGAGCAGTACTTC
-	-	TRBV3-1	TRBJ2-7	CASSQDQWRVSEQYF	TGTGCCAGCAGCCAAGATCAATGGAGGGTCAGCGAGCAGTACTTC
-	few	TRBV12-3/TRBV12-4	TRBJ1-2	CASSLVVGRYTF	TGTGCCAGCAGTTTAGTTGTGGGCCGCTACACCTTC
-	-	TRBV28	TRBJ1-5	CASSLMGDNQPQHF	TGTGCCAGCAGTTTAATGGGGGACAATCAGCCCCAGCATTTT
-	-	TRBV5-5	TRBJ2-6	CASSQLTGSIGANVLTF	TGTGCCAGCAGCCAATTGACAGGATCAATAGGGGCCAACGTCCTGACTTTC
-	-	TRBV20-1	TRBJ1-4	CSARGLNEKLFF	TGCAGTGCTAGAGGACTTAATGAAAAACTGTTTTTT
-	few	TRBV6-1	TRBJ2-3	CASSEDYTDTQYF	TGTGCCAGCAGTGAAGATTATACAGATACGCAGTATTTT
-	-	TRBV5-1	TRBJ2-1	CASSWFRTDNEQFF	TGCGCCAGCAGCTGGTTTAGGACAGACAATGAGCAGTTCTTC
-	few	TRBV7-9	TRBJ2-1	CASSSRLLEEQFF	TGTGCCAGCAGCTCAAGACTCCTAGAAGAGCAGTTCTTC
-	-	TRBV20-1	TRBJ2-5	CSARDPRTRSGETQYF	TGCAGTGCTAGAGATCCCCGCACCCGATCGGGGGAGACCCAGTACTTC
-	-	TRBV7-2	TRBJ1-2	CASMGGRYGYTF	TGTGCCAGCATGGGGGGAAGATATGGCTACACCTTC
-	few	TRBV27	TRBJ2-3	CASSGHGAPGVDTQYF	TGTGCCAGCAGCGGACACGGGGCGCCCGGGGTGGATACGCAGTATTTT
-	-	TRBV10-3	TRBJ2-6	CAISGPFSGAGANVLTF	TGTGCCATCAGTGGACCTTTTTCAGGGGCTGGGGCCAACGTCCTGACTTTC